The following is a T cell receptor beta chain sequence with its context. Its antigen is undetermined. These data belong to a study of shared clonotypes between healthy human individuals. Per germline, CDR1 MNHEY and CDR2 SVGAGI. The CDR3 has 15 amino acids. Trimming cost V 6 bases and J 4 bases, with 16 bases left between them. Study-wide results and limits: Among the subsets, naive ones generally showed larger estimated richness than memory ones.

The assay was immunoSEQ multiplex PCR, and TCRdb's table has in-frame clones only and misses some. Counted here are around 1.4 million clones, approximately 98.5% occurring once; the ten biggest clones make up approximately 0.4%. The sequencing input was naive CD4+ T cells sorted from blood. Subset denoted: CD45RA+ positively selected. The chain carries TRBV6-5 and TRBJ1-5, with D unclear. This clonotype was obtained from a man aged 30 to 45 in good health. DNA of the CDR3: TGTGCCAGCAGCCCTGGCTCCTTGAGGAATCAGCCCCAGCATTTT. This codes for CASSPGSLRNQPQHF.